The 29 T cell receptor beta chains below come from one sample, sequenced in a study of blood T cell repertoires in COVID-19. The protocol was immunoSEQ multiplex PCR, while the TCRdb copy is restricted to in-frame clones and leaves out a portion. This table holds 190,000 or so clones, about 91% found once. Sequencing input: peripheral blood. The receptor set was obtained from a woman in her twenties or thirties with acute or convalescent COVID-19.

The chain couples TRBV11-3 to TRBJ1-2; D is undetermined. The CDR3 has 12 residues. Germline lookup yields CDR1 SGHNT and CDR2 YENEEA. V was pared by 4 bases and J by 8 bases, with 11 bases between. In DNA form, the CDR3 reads TGTGCCAGCAGCTCCTATTTTACGGGCTACACCTTC. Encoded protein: CASSSYFTGYTF.

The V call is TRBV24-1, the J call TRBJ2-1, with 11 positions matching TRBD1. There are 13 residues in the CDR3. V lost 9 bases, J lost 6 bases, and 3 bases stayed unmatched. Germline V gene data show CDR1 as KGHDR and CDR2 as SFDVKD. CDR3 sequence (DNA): TGTGCCACCGGACAGGGGGCGGGCAATGAGCAGTTCTTC. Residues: CATGQGAGNEQFF.

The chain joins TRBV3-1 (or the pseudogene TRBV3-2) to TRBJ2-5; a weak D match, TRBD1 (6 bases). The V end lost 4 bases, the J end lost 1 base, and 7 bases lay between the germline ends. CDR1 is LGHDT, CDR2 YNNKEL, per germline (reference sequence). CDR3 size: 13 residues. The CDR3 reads CASSRQAQETQYF. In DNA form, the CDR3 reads TGTGCCAGCAGCCGACAGGCCCAAGAGACCCAGTACTTC.

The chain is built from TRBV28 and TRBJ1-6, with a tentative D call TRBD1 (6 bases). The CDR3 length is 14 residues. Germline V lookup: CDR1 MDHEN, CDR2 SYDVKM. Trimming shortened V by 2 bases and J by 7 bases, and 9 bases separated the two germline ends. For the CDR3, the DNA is TGTGCCAGCAGTTTAACAGGGATCAATTCACCCCTCCACTTT. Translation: CASSLTGINSPLHF.

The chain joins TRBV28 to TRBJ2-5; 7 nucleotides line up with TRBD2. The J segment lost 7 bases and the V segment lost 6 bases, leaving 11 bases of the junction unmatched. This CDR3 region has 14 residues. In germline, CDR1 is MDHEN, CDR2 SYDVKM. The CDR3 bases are TGTGCCAGCAGCCGGACTAGTGGCCCAGGGACCCAGTACTTC. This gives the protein CASSRTSGPGTQYF.

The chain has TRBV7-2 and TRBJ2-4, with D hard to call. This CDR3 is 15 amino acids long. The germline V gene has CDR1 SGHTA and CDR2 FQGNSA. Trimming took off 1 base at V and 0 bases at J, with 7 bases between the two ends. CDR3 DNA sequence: TGTGCCAGCAGCTTAGTTTCTATAGCCAAAAACATTCAGTACTTC. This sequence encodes CASSLVSIAKNIQYF.

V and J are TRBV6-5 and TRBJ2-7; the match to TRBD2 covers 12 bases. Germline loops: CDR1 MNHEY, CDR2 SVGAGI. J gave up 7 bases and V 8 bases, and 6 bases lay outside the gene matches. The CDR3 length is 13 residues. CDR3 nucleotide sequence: TGTGCCAGCCAAACTAGCGGGAGGTTAGAGCAGTACTTC. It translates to CASQTSGRLEQYF.

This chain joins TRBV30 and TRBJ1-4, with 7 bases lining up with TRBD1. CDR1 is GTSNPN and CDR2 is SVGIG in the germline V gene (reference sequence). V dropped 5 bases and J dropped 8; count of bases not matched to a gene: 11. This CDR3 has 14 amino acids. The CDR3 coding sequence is TGTGCCTGGGGAGCGACAGGGAGCAGCGAAAAACTGTTTTTT. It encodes CAWGATGSSEKLFF.

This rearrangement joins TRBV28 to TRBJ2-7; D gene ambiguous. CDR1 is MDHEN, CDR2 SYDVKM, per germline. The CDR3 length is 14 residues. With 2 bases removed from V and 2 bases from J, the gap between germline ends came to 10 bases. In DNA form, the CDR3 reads TGTGCCAGCAGTTTAGGTACGGTGACCTACGAGCAGTACTTC. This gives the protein CASSLGTVTYEQYF.

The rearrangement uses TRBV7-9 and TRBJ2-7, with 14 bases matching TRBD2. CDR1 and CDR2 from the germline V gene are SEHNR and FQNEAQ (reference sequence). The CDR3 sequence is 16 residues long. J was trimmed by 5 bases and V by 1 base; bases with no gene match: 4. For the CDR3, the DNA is TGTGCCAGCAGCTTAGGACTAGCGGGAGGGCTAGACGAGCAGTACTTC. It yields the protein CASSLGLAGGLDEQYF.

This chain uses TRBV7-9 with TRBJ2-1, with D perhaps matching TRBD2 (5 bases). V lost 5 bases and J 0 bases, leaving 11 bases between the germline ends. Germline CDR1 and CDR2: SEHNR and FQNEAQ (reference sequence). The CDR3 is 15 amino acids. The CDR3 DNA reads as TGTGCCAGCAGCCCGCGAGGGAGCTCCTACAATGAGCAGTTCTTC. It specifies CASSPRGSSYNEQFF.

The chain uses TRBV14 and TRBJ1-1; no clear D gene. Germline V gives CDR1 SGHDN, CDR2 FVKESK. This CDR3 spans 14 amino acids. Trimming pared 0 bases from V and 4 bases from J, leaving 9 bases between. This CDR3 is CASSQEVVPTEAFF. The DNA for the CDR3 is TGTGCCAGCAGCCAAGAGGTAGTTCCCACTGAAGCTTTCTTT.

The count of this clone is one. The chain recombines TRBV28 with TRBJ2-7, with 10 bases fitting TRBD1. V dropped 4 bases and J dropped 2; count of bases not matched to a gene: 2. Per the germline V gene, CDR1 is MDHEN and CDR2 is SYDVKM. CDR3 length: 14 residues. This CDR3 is CASSSGQGTYEQYF. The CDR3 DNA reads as TGTGCCAGCAGTTCGGGACAGGGGACCTACGAGCAGTACTTC.

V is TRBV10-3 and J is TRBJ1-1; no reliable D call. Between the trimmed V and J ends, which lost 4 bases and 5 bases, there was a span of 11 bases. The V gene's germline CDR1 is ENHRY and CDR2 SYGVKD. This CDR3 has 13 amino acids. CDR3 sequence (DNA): TGTGCCATCAGTGGAACGACGGGGACTGAAGCTTTCTTT. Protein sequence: CAISGTTGTEAFF.

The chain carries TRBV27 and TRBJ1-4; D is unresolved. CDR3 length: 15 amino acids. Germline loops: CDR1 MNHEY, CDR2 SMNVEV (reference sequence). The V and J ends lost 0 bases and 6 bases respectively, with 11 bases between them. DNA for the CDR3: TGTGCCAGCAGTTTATCCAGAAACAGCCATGAAAAACTGTTTTTT. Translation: CASSLSRNSHEKLFF.

The chain's CDR3 is CASHRVSGEQYF. CDR3 coding DNA: TGTGCCAGTCACAGGGTAAGTGGCGAGCAGTACTTC. The chain employs TRBV2 and TRBJ2-7; possibly TRBD1 for D (6 bases). The CDR3 covers 12 residues. Germline assignment: CDR1 SNHLY and CDR2 FYNNEI. V was trimmed by 9 bases and J by 6 bases, leaving 15 bases between them.

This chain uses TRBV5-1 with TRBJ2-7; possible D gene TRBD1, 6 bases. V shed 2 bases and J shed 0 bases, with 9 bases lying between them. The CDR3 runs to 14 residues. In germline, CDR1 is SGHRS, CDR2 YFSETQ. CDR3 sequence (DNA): TGCGCCAGCAGCTTACAGGGCTACTCCTACGAGCAGTACTTC. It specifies CASSLQGYSYEQYF.

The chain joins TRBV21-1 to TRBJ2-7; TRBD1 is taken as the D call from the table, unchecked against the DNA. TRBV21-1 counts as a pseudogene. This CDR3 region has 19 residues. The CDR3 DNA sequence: TGTGCCAGCAGCAAAGGACAGGGGGCGCGTAATCGGCGCTCCTACGAGCAGTACTTC. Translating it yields CASSKGQGARNRRSYEQYF.

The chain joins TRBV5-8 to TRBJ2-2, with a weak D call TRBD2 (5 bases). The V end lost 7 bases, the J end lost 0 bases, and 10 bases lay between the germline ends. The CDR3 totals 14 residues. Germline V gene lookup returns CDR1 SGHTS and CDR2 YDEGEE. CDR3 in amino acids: CASDGGANTGELFF. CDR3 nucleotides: TGTGCCAGCGATGGAGGAGCGAACACCGGGGAGCTGTTTTTT.

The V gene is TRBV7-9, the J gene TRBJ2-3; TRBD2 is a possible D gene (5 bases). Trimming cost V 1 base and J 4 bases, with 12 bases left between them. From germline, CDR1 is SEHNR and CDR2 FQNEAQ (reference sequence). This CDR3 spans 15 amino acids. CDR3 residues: CASSLGGGGADTQYF. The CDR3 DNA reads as TGTGCCAGCAGCTTAGGTGGAGGTGGGGCAGATACGCAGTATTTT.

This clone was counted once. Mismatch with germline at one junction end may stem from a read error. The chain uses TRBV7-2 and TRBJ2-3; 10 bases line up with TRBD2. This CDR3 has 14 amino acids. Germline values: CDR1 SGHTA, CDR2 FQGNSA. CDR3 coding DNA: TGTGCCAGCAGCTTAGATACAGCGGGAGGGCGACACCACTTT. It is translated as CASSLDTAGGRHHF.

CDR3 region: CASSPGRSSYEQYF. Here the CDR3 DNA reads TGCGCCAGCAGCCCTGGGAGATCCTCCTACGAGCAGTACTTC. The gene calls are TRBV4-1 and TRBJ2-7; maybe TRBD2 (5 bases). Trimming removed 4 bases at V and 0 bases at J, with 10 bases between. Germline CDR1 MGHRA, CDR2 YSYEKL. The CDR3 is 14 residues long.

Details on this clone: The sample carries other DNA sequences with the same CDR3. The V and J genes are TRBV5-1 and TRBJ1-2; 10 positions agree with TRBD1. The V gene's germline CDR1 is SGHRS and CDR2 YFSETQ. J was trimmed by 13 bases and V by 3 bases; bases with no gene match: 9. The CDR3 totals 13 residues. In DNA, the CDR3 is TGCGCCAGCAGCTCACGGGACAGGGGTCCGTTCACCTTC. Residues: CASSSRDRGPFTF.

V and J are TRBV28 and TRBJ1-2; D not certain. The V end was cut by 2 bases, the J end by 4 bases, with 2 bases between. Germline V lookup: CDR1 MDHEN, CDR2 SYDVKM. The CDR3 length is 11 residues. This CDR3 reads CASSLRYGYTF. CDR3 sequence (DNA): TGTGCCAGCAGTTTACGCTATGGCTACACCTTC.

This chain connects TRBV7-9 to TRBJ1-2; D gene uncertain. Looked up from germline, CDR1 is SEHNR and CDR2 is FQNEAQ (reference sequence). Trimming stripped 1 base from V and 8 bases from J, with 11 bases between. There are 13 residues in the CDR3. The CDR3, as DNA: TGTGCCAGCAGCTTAGGGCAGGTACGCGGCTACACCTTC. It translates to CASSLGQVRGYTF.

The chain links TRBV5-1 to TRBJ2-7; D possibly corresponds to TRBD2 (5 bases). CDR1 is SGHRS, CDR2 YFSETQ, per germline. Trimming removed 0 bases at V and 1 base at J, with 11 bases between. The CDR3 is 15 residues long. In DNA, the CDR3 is TGCGCCAGCAGCTTGGCCAGCGGCGATTCCTACGAGCAGTACTTC. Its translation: CASSLASGDSYEQYF.

Here the CDR3 DNA reads TGTGCCAGCAGCCAACAGGGTTTAAGCTTAGAGACCCAGTACTTC. Amino acid sequence: CASSQQGLSLETQYF. This chain connects TRBV7-9 to TRBJ2-5, with a possible D match to TRBD1 (6 bases). CDR3 size: 15 residues. CDR1 SEHNR and CDR2 FQNEAQ come from the germline V gene (reference sequence). V was cut by 5 bases and J by 4 bases, with 17 bases left in between.

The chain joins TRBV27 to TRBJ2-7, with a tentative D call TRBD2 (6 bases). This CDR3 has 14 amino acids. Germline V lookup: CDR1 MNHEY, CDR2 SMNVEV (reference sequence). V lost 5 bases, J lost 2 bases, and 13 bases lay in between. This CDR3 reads CASSLIRGTYEQYF. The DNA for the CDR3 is TGTGCCAGCAGTCTGATCCGGGGGACCTACGAGCAGTACTTC.

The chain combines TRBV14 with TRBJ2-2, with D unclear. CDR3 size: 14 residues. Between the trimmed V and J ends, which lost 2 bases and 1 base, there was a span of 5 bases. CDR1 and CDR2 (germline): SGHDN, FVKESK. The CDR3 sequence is CASSQLRNTGELFF. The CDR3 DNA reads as TGTGCCAGCAGCCAACTCAGGAACACCGGGGAGCTGTTTTTT.